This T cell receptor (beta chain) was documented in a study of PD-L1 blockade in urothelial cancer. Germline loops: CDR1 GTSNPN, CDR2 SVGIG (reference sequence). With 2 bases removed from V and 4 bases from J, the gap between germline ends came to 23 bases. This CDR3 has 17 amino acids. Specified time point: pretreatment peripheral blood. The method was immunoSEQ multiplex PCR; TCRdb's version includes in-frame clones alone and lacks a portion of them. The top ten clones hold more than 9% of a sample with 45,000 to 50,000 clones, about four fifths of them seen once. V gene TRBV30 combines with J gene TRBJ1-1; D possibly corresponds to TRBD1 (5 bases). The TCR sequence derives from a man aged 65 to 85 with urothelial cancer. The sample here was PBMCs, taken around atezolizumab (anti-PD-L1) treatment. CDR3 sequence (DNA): TGTGCCTGGAGTATCCCCTCTTGGGGCAGGATCAGCACTGAAGCTTTCTTT. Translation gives CAWSIPSWGRISTEAFF.